Sequencing of this T cell receptor (beta chain) was carried out in a study of shared clonotypes between healthy human individuals. With regard to this clone: The identical CDR3 is also encoded by other nucleotide sequences in the sample.

Caucasian adults residing in Nashville, Tennessee made up all the donors. CD45RA-negative memory and CD45RA+ naive subsets were split from the CD4+ cells. CDR1 SGHRS and CDR2 YFSETQ come from the germline V gene. The CDR3 has 12 amino acids. V lost 1 base and J 5 bases, leaving 5 bases between the germline ends. Profiling relied on immunoSEQ multiplex PCR, and the TCRdb table lists in-frame clones only, not all of them. The sample includes over a million clones, approximately 80% of them seen just once. Specimen: memory CD4+ T cells from PBMCs. Subset described: CD45RA-negative fraction. This sequence joins TRBV5-1 and TRBJ2-3; no reliable D call. This sequence was found in a man younger than 35 in good health. Some clones in this sample may be carry-over from other donors' samples. CDR3 sequence (DNA): TGCGCCAGCAGCTTGTCGCGAGATACGCAGTATTTT. It translates to CASSLSRDTQYF. The full variable domain, completed using reference TRBV5-1 and TRBJ2-3, is KAGVTQTPRYLIKTRGQQVTLSCSPISGHRSVSWYQQTPGQGLQFLFEYFSETQRNKGNFPGRFSGRQFSNSRSEMNVSTLELGDSALYLCASSLSRDTQYFGPGTRLTVL.